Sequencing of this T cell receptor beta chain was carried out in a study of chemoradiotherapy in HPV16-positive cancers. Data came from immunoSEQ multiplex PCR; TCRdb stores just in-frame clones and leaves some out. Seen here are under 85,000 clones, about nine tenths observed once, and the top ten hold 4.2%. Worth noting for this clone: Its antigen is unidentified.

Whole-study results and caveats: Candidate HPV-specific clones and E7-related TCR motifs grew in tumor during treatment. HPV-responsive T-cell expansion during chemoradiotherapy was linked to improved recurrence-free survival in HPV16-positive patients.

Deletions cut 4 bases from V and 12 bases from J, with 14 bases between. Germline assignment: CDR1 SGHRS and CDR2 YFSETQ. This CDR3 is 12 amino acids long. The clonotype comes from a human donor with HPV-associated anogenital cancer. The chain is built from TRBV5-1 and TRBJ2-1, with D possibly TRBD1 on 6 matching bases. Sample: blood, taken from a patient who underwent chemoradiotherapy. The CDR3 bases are TGCGCCAGCAGCCCTGGACAGTCGGGGCAGTTCTTC. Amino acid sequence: CASSPGQSGQFF. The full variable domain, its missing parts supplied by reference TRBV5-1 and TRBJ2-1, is KAGVTQTPRYLIKTRGQQVTLSCSPISGHRSVSWYQQTPGQGLQFLFEYFSETQRNKGNFPGRFSGRQFSNSRSEMNVSTLELGDSALYLCASSPGQSGQFFGPGTRLTVL.